One sample yielded the 21 T cell receptor beta chains listed below, sequenced in a study of a mutant IDH1 vaccine in newly diagnosed glioma. Time point indicated: week 23, last vaccination. It was 300 ug of mutant IDH1 20-mer peptide that made up each vaccine dose, given with topical imiquimod. For these receptors, no antigen is known. Repertoires were generated with immunoSEQ multiplex PCR, while TCRdb's copy carries only in-frame clones and drops some. The table shows tens of thousands of clones, with roughly 80% occurring only once. The material sequenced was PBMCs, taken from a glioma patient whose treatment included an IDH1 peptide vaccine. The receptors here all came from a man in his forties with glioma.

The V call is TRBV10-2, the J call TRBJ2-5, with 7 bases fitting TRBD2. V lost 4 bases to trimming and J lost 5 bases; unmatched junction nucleotides: 13. The germline V gene has CDR1 WSHSY and CDR2 SAAADI. CDR3 length equals 16 residues. The CDR3 spells CASSASGLPFNETQYF. The CDR3 bases are TGCGCCAGCAGTGCCTCGGGACTACCGTTCAATGAGACCCAGTACTTC.

V and J are TRBV2 and TRBJ2-5; D is perhaps TRBD1 or TRBD2 (5 bases each). V gave up 7 bases and J gave up 5 bases, with 14 bases separating them. The CDR3 is made up of 13 amino acids. CDR1 SNHLY and CDR2 FYNNEI come from the germline V gene. CDR3 sequence (DNA): TGTGCCAGCAACCCGGGACCCAACGAGACCCAGTACTTC. Its protein is CASNPGPNETQYF.

The gene calls are TRBV7-9 and TRBJ2-3; perhaps TRBD2 as D (5 bases). Per germline, CDR1 SEHNR and CDR2 FQNEAQ (reference sequence). V shed 5 bases and J shed 2 bases, with 14 bases lying between them. CDR3 length: 15 residues. The CDR3 protein is CASSAGETFTDTQYF. The DNA of the CDR3 is TGTGCCAGCAGCGCCGGGGAAACTTTCACAGATACGCAGTATTTT.

This clone was observed a handful of times. The rearrangement uses TRBV7-8 and TRBJ1-3; tentative D call: TRBD1 (5 bases). The CDR3 is 13 residues long. Between the trimmed V and J ends, which lost 5 bases and 5 bases, there was a span of 10 bases. The germline gives CDR1 SGHVS, CDR2 FQNEAQ. CDR3 coding DNA: TGTGCCAGCAGCCAGACAGAAAGAAACACCATATATTTT. It yields the protein CASSQTERNTIYF.

The chain recombines TRBV7-9 with TRBJ1-2; TRBD1 aligns across 7 bases. This CDR3 is built from 15 residues. V lost 5 bases to trimming and J lost 3 bases; unmatched junction nucleotides: 9. CDR1 is SEHNR, CDR2 FQNEAQ, per germline (reference sequence). The CDR3 DNA reads as TGTGCCAGCAGCCAGGGGGTGGCAGGCCACTATGGCTACACCTTC. Protein sequence: CASSQGVAGHYGYTF.

The chain uses TRBV29-1 and TRBJ2-5; 9 nucleotides match TRBD2. The CDR3 is made up of 15 amino acids. Trimming cost V 3 bases and J 1 base; bases outside gene matches: 6. The germline V gene has CDR1 SQVTM and CDR2 ANQGSEA. CDR3 sequence (DNA): TGCAGCGTTGAGAGGCTAGCGGGGATCCAAGAGACCCAGTACTTC. Encoded protein: CSVERLAGIQETQYF. Drawing the rest from reference TRBV29-1 and TRBJ2-5, the complete variable domain is SAVISQKPSRDICQRGTSLTIQCQVDSQVTMMFWYRQQPGQSLTLIATANQGSEATYESGFVIDKFPISRPNLTFSTLTVSNMSPEDSSIYLCSVERLAGIQETQYFGPGTRLLVL.

This chain uses TRBV6-5 with TRBJ1-1, with 7 nucleotides matching TRBD1. J lost 1 base, V lost 5 bases, and 4 bases had no gene match. The CDR3 length is 14 residues. Germline assignment: CDR1 MNHEY and CDR2 SVGAGI. CDR3 amino acids: CASSVQGQNTEAFF. In nucleotides, the CDR3 is TGTGCCAGCAGTGTACAGGGGCAGAACACTGAAGCTTTCTTT.

The rearrangement links TRBV4-1 to TRBJ2-7, with TRBD1 matching 10 bases. Looked up from germline, CDR1 is MGHRA and CDR2 is YSYEKL. V gave up 4 bases and J gave up 7 bases; unmatched junction bases: 10. This CDR3 is built from 15 residues. This chain's CDR3 is CASSPPGTGAREQYF. CDR3 nucleotides: TGCGCCAGCAGCCCACCCGGGACAGGGGCCCGGGAGCAGTACTTC.

The chain couples TRBV29-1 to TRBJ1-1; D unresolved. The V gene's germline CDR1 is SQVTM and CDR2 ANQGSEA. This CDR3 has 12 amino acids. V was trimmed by 3 bases and J by 1 base, leaving 6 bases between them. This chain's CDR3 is CSVDPENTEAFF. CDR3 nucleotides: TGCAGCGTTGATCCAGAGAACACTGAAGCTTTCTTT.

The chain combines TRBV5-1 with TRBJ1-5; D gene uncertain. Per the germline V gene, CDR1 is SGHRS and CDR2 is YFSETQ. The V end was cut by 3 bases, the J end by 7 bases, with 14 bases between. CDR3 length equals 14 residues. The CDR3 loop is CASSSALGGQPQHF. In DNA, the CDR3 is TGCGCCAGCAGCTCAGCCCTGGGCGGCCAGCCCCAGCATTTT. Full variable domain (remainder filled in from reference TRBV5-1 and TRBJ1-5): KAGVTQTPRYLIKTRGQQVTLSCSPISGHRSVSWYQQTPGQGLQFLFEYFSETQRNKGNFPGRFSGRQFSNSRSEMNVSTLELGDSALYLCASSSALGGQPQHFGDGTRLSIL.

The chain recombines TRBV6-5 with TRBJ1-1, with D perhaps TRBD1 (5 bases). Trimming cost V 8 bases and J 4 bases, with 5 bases left between them. The CDR3 spans 10 residues. Germline values: CDR1 MNHEY, CDR2 SVGAGI. The CDR3 loop reads CASGATEAFF. CDR3 coding DNA: TGTGCCAGCGGGGCCACTGAAGCTTTCTTT.

The CDR3 DNA reads TGCAGCGCAGGCGGACAGGTGGGCTCCTACGAGCAGTACTTC. Its translation is CSAGGQVGSYEQYF. V usage is TRBV29-1 and J usage is TRBJ2-7; 7 bases are a match to TRBD1. The CDR3 is made up of 14 amino acids. The germline V gene encodes CDR1 SQVTM and CDR2 ANQGSEA. Trimming removed 7 bases from V and 0 bases from J; junction bases left unmatched: 9.

The J gene is TRBJ2-3, the V gene TRBV18; D could derive from TRBD1 or TRBD2 (5 bases each). In germline, CDR1 is KGHSH, CDR2 LQKENI. The CDR3 has 15 amino acids. Deletions cut 3 bases from V and 1 base from J, with 11 bases between. The CDR3, as DNA: TGTGCCAGCTCACCCAGGGACCCTCGCACAGATACGCAGTATTTT. Its translation is CASSPRDPRTDTQYF.

The chain employs TRBV7-9 and TRBJ2-1, with 11 bases fitting TRBD2. This CDR3 region has 15 residues. Per the germline V gene, CDR1 is SEHNR and CDR2 is FQNEAQ (reference sequence). V lost 4 bases and J lost 9; bases outside the gene matches: 8. The CDR3 DNA sequence: TGTGCCAGCAGCTCGTCTAGCGGGGGGCGGGGTGAGCAGTTCTTC. Protein product: CASSSSSGGRGEQFF. The full variable domain, with the rest looked up from reference TRBV7-9 and TRBJ2-1, is DTGVSQNPRHKITKRGQNVTFRCDPISEHNRLYWYRQTLGQGPEFLTYFQNEAQLEKSRLLSDRFSAERPKGSFSTLEIQRTEQGDSAMYLCASSSSSGGRGEQFFGPGTRLTVL.

This clone was picked up a small number of times. The rearrangement joins TRBV19 to TRBJ2-7, with TRBD2 matching over 11 bases. The trim removed 5 bases at V and 3 bases at J, leaving 9 bases unmatched. The CDR3 contains 16 residues. Germline CDR1 is LNHDA and CDR2 is SQIVND (reference sequence). CDR3 DNA sequence: TGTGCCAGTAGTGAAACTAGCGGGGGTATGTTCTACGAGCAGTACTTC. As protein: CASSETSGGMFYEQYF.

This clone was picked up one time. This CDR3 reads CASGGPVSGNTIYF. The CDR3 DNA is TGTGCCAGTGGGGGGCCGGTCTCTGGAAACACCATATATTTT. The genes are TRBV6-1 and TRBJ1-3; D is perhaps TRBD1 (6 bases). Looked up from germline, CDR1 is MNHNS and CDR2 is SASEGT. The CDR3 is made up of 14 amino acids. The V and J ends lost 9 bases and 0 bases respectively, with 12 bases between them.

The chain is built from TRBV2 and TRBJ1-3; D is undetermined. Trimming cost V 4 bases and J 0 bases, with 4 bases left between them. There are 13 residues in the CDR3. Germline V gene lookup returns CDR1 SNHLY and CDR2 FYNNEI. CDR3 region: CASSAGSGNTIYF. CDR3 coding DNA: TGTGCCAGCAGTGCTGGCTCTGGAAACACCATATATTTT.

The chain recombines TRBV11-2 with TRBJ2-7, with D perhaps TRBD1 (6 bases). Per the germline V gene, CDR1 is SGHAT and CDR2 is FQNNGV. This CDR3 region has 14 residues. V was pared by 3 bases and J by 0 bases, with 9 bases between. CDR3 region: CASSLDRTSYEQYF. The CDR3 DNA reads TGTGCCAGCAGCTTGGACAGAACCTCCTACGAGCAGTACTTC.

This clone was detected only a few times. The J gene is TRBJ1-2, the V gene TRBV29-1; the D gene is possibly TRBD1 (6 bases). The CDR3 is made up of 11 amino acids. V lost 4 bases, J lost 7 bases, and 10 bases lay in between. Per germline, CDR1 SQVTM and CDR2 ANQGSEA. In nucleotides, the CDR3 is TGCAGCGTTGTAGGAGGGGGTGGCTACACCTTC. It is translated as CSVVGGGGYTF.

This sequence joins TRBV6-6 and TRBJ2-3; 9 nucleotides agree with TRBD2. This CDR3 contains 13 residues. V shed 4 bases and J 7 bases; nucleotides not matched to a gene: 3. Germline-derived CDR1 and CDR2 are MNHNY and SVGAGI (reference sequence). The CDR3 spells CASSSRGGHTQYF. The CDR3 region has the DNA TGTGCCAGCAGTTCGCGGGGGGGCCATACGCAGTATTTT.

The V call is TRBV2, the J call TRBJ1-1; no reliable D call. The CDR3 consists of 14 residues. Per germline, CDR1 SNHLY and CDR2 FYNNEI. Between the trimmed V and J ends, which lost 3 bases and 0 bases, there was a span of 8 bases. The CDR3 DNA reads TGTGCCAGCAGTGAGGGCCGGCTGAACACTGAAGCTTTCTTT. The encoded protein is CASSEGRLNTEAFF.